This entry is about one T cell receptor (beta chain). Documented time point: newly diagnosed GD, antithyroid drugs for less than 3 months. PBMCs provided the RNA from which the TCR library was made. American Thyroid Association guidelines were used to diagnose Graves' disease. This entry is derived from a study of regulatory T cells in long-lasting Graves disease. Combining iRepertoire HTBI primers with Arm-PCR of CDR3 regions, the authors built TCR beta libraries. TCRdb ran MiXCR on the multiplex PCR reads and lists one entry per CDR3 protein. Found here are 520,000 or so distinct CDR3 sequences, 12% of them singletons; the top ten hold around 9.3%. These same data were also listed under a study on T cells in Graves' hyperthyroidism and ophthalmopathy. That study adds: A set of HTBI primers served as the primers for a first-round RT-PCR of the TCR CDR3. Ophthalmopathy was told apart from stable hyperthyroidism by a 13 V-J model.

This material consisted of peripheral blood mononuclear cells (PBMCs), taken at new diagnosis, from a patient treated with antithyroid drugs. The origin of this receptor is a woman aged 25-40 years with Graves disease.

The CDR3 is CASSQAAPSNYGYTF. DNA of the CDR3: TGCGCCAGCAGCCAAGCCGCCCCTTCTAACTATGGCTACACCTTC. This chain links TRBV4-3 with TRBJ1-2; D remains unclear. The germline V gene has CDR1 LGHNA and CDR2 YSLEER. V was pared by 1 base and J by 0 bases, with 9 bases between. The CDR3 extends over 15 amino acids.